The rows below give T cell receptor beta chains drawn from one sample of a study of blood T cell repertoires in COVID-19. The protocol was immunoSEQ multiplex PCR, while the TCRdb copy is restricted to in-frame clones and leaves out a portion. The sample gives tens of thousands of clones, just under 85% of which show up once; 4.5% to 6% is in the top ten. Sequenced: peripheral blood. The receptors were sampled from a man aged 50 to 59 with active COVID-19. CDR3s include the opening cysteine and the closing phenylalanine or tryptophan.

V	J	CDR3
TRBV5-1	TRBJ1-3	CASSLEGGSGNTIYF
TRBV7-3	TRBJ2-1	CASSQGQGYNEQFF
TRBV2	TRBJ2-7	CASSKARAYEQYF
TRBV29-1	TRBJ1-1	CSVGQFNTEAFF
TRBV19	TRBJ1-2	CASSPGQYPGYTF
TRBV13	TRBJ2-3	CASSLSGQRTDTQYF
TRBV28	TRBJ1-1	CASSFRAGGQGAEAFF
TRBV11-3	TRBJ2-3	CASSFLGLAGVADTQYF
TRBV18	TRBJ1-1	CASSPPDRENTEAFF
TRBV4-1	TRBJ2-7	CASSLQGQGEYEQYF
TRBV10-3	TRBJ2-1	CAISEDRGLSYNEQFF
TRBV2	TRBJ2-2	CASSGLTGKGTGELFF
TRBV5-1	TRBJ2-7	CASSLASGNTYEQYF
TRBV7-9	TRBJ1-4	CASSIPGIREKLFF
TRBV24-1	TRBJ1-5	CATSDGGLGGAYQPQHF
TRBV5-5	TRBJ2-2	CASSPGTSGNTGELFF
TRBV7-9	TRBJ2-7	CASRGTRPPYEQYF
TRBV15	TRBJ2-7	CATSRAGTGSYEQYF
TRBV7-8	TRBJ2-5	CASSLGTGLETQYF
TRBV5-8	TRBJ1-6	CASSLAVRGNSPLHF
TRBV7-3	TRBJ2-1	CASSYRGTGVDKQFF
TRBV18	TRBJ2-7	CASSPWTGEWQYF
TRBV11-3	TRBJ2-6	CASSLLFPGANVLTF
TRBV12-3/TRBV12-4	TRBJ2-7	CASSWNGAYEQYF
TRBV7-9	TRBJ1-1	CASSRPSQGGNTEAFF
TRBV5-1	TRBJ2-1	CASSWSGGYNEQFF
TRBV7-2	TRBJ1-4	CASSPQGGMREKLFF
TRBV21-1	TRBJ2-7	CASSNKGQATYEQYF
TRBV4-3	TRBJ1-2	CASSPDRKPNYGYTF
TRBV7-8	TRBJ1-1	CASSLARTGTGVTEAFF
TRBV2	TRBJ2-1	CASSAAGYEQFF
TRBV7-9	TRBJ2-1	CASSLPSGPSYNEQFF
TRBV27	TRBJ2-2	CASRAERGPGELFF
TRBV5-1	TRBJ2-3	CASSSTGTSADTQYF
TRBV3-1/TRBV3-2	TRBJ2-2	CASRPGLAGGLTGELFF
TRBV4-2	TRBJ2-6	CASSQDSLATISGANVLTF
TRBV24-1	TRBJ1-4	CATSDAGDNEKLFF
TRBV3-1/TRBV3-2	.	CASSQVWASGGSYEQYF
TRBV27	TRBJ2-7	CASSSRTGTNRYEQYF
TRBV6-6	TRBJ2-7	CASSYSRATHYEQYF
TRBV27	TRBJ2-3	CASSDREGGPDTQYF
TRBV18	TRBJ1-1	CASSPQGVITEAFF
TRBV18	TRBJ2-5	CASSPETGKETQYF
TRBV4-1	TRBJ1-5	CASSHTGENQPQHF
TRBV7-8	TRBJ2-7	CASSQGRGWVYEQYF
TRBV6-4	TRBJ2-2	CASSDSPSGRTGELFF
TRBV9	TRBJ1-3	CASSPRTGGPGNTIYF
TRBV12-3/TRBV12-4	TRBJ2-1	CASSPGGRPEQFF
TRBV28	TRBJ2-5	CASSARGQSRGTQYF
TRBV4-1	TRBJ2-7	CASSRTGASYEQYF
TRBV6-6	TRBJ1-5	CASNSGSRQPQHF
TRBV7-9	TRBJ2-3	CATTTGITDTQYF
TRBV24-1	TRBJ1-2	CATSGLGGYEDGYTF
TRBV18	TRBJ2-1	CASSPPSGGTNEQFF
TRBV19	TRBJ1-5	CASSQVLGGLGNQPQHF
TRBV24-1	TRBJ2-1	CATSGSGTGRNEQFF
TRBV5-6	TRBJ1-4	CASSFVGQGNEKLFF
TRBV5-4	TRBJ1-6	CASSRDRENSPLHF
TRBV18	TRBJ1-2	CASSRQNGYTF